This T cell receptor (beta chain) was identified in a study of shared clonotypes between healthy human individuals. At the level of the study: Participating donors consisted of a couple of women and a few men aged 18 to 49. Study results and caveats: Sampling covered blood only; tissue repertoires likely differ.

Around 82 million PBMCs supplied genomic DNA for unsorted samples. Notes on this clone: What it binds is not known.

Deep was the level at which the assay was run. Clones were sequenced by immunoSEQ multiplex PCR, and TCRdb holds only the in-frame ones, with some missing. The sample has 400,000 to 600,000 clones; roughly 80% are singletons. Sequencing input: PBMCs. This receptor was obtained from a woman aged 40 to 50 in good health. Some clones in this sample may be carry-over from other donors' samples.

CDR3 loop: CSVVFQVGDTQYF. For the CDR3, the DNA is TGCAGCGTTGTCTTTCAGGTCGGGGATACGCAGTATTTT. This chain connects TRBV29-1 to TRBJ2-3; no definite D call. The CDR3 is 13 residues long. The V and J ends lost 4 bases and 6 bases respectively, with 14 bases between them. Germline loops: CDR1 SQVTM, CDR2 ANQGSEA.